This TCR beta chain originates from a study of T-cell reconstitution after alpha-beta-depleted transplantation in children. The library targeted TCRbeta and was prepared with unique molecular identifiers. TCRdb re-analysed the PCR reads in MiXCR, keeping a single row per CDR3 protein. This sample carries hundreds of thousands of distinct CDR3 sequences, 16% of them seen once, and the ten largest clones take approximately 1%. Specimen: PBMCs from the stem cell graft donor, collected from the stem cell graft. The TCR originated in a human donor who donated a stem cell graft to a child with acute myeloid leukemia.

Here the CDR3 reads CASSQGQSYNEQFF. DNA for the CDR3: TGCGCCAGCAGCCAGGGCCAATCCTACAATGAGCAGTTCTTC. The gene calls are TRBV4-1 and TRBJ2-1; D is unresolved. Between the trimmed V and J ends, which lost 3 bases and 1 base, there was a span of 7 bases. The germline V gene encodes CDR1 MGHRA and CDR2 YSYEKL. The CDR3 spans 14 residues.